What follows are 5 T cell receptor beta chains derived from one specimen sequenced in a study of blood T cell repertoires in COVID-19. Some clones are missing from TCRdb's copy, which holds only in-frame ones; the method was immunoSEQ multiplex PCR. The data hold approximately 250,000 clones, with roughly 89% observed a single time. The sample consisted of PBMCs or T cells enriched from blood (not recorded which). These receptors all come from a woman younger than 45 who had recovered from COVID-19.

V and J are TRBV19 and TRBJ2-1; TRBD2 agrees at 14 bases. The CDR3 consists of 15 residues. Unmatched junction bases numbered 5, after V lost 6 bases and J lost 7 bases. The V gene's germline CDR1 is LNHDA and CDR2 SQIVND (reference sequence). The CDR3 sequence: CASSRLAGGRNEQFF. In nucleotides, the CDR3 is TGTGCCAGTAGCCGACTAGCGGGAGGGAGGAATGAGCAGTTCTTC.

The chain is built from TRBV9 and TRBJ2-7, with D possibly matching TRBD2 (5 bases). The germline V gene has CDR1 SGDLS and CDR2 YYNGEE. V shed 0 bases and J shed 4 bases, with 14 bases lying between them. The CDR3 has 15 residues. The CDR3 DNA reads as TGTGCCAGCAGCGTAGGTGGGAGTACAGTATACGAGCAGTACTTC. Protein product: CASSVGGSTVYEQYF. The whole variable domain, remainder taken from reference TRBV9 and TRBJ2-7, is DSGVTQTPKHLITATGQRVTLRCSPRSGDLSVYWYQQSLDQGLQFLIQYYNGEERAKGNILERFSAQQFPDLHSELNLSSLELGDSALYFCASSVGGSTVYEQYFGPGTRLTVT.

The V gene is TRBV4-2, the J gene TRBJ2-3; 7 bases align to TRBD1. The V and J ends lost 0 bases and 9 bases, in that order; junction bases with no gene match: 9. Germline V gene data show CDR1 as LGHNA and CDR2 as YNFKEQ. The CDR3 extends over 15 amino acids. The CDR3 region has the DNA TGTGCCAGCAGCCAAGATATGGCGTCGGGACAGACGCAGTATTTT. It is translated as CASSQDMASGQTQYF.

V and J are TRBV4-3 and TRBJ1-6; a possible D gene is TRBD1 (6 bases). Germline values: CDR1 LGHNA, CDR2 YSLEER. The CDR3 has 13 residues. Deletions cut 0 bases from V and 10 bases from J, with 7 bases between. The CDR3 DNA sequence: TGCGCCAGCAGCCAAGATCAGGGGTCACCCCTCCACTTT. Translated, it gives CASSQDQGSPLHF.

The sample holds one count of this clone. The rearrangement links TRBV29-1 to TRBJ1-1; maybe TRBD1 (5 bases). The V and J ends lost 3 bases and 4 bases respectively, with 15 bases between them. The CDR3 is 14 residues long. CDR1 is SQVTM and CDR2 is ANQGSEA in the germline V gene. CDR3: CSVDSMQGTTEAFF. The CDR3, as DNA: TGCAGCGTTGATAGTATGCAGGGAACCACTGAAGCTTTCTTT.